Each of the 28 T cell receptor beta chains below was sequenced from the same sample in a study of control samples from healthy donors and cancer patients. Measured with immunoSEQ multiplex PCR; TCRdb has only the in-frame clones, and not every one. The sample lists 70,000 or so clones; around 84% were seen once. The sample consisted of PBMCs. The origin of the receptors is a woman between 50 and 59 years old with lung cancer.

The chain has TRBV28 and TRBJ1-2; D is unresolved. Germline V CDR1 and CDR2: MDHEN, SYDVKM. The V end was cut by 4 bases, the J end by 1 base, with 7 bases between. The CDR3 has 13 amino acids. The CDR3 reads CASSWQVNYGYTF. The CDR3 nucleotides read TGTGCCAGCAGTTGGCAAGTTAACTATGGCTACACCTTC.

The chain is built from TRBV11-2 and TRBJ1-2, with D maybe TRBD1 (5 bases). The CDR3 extends over 12 amino acids. Trimming shortened V by 3 bases and J by 8 bases, and 10 bases separated the two germline ends. Germline CDR1 and CDR2: SGHAT and FQNNGV. CDR3 protein: CASSLGTWGYTF. DNA for the CDR3: TGTGCCAGCAGCTTGGGGACGTGGGGCTACACCTTC. The entire variable domain, with the rest obtained from reference TRBV11-2 and TRBJ1-2, is as follows: EAGVAQSPRYKIIEKRQSVAFWCNPISGHATLYWYQQILGQGPKLLIQFQNNGVVDDSQLPKDRFSAERLKGVDSTLKIQPAKLEDSAVYLCASSLGTWGYTFGSGTRLTVV.

The chain couples TRBV3-1 (or the pseudogene TRBV3-2) to TRBJ1-5; TRBD1 matches at 7 bases. The CDR3 consists of 13 residues. J was trimmed by 7 bases and V by 6 bases; bases with no gene match: 6. Per germline, CDR1 LGHDT and CDR2 YNNKEL (reference sequence). The CDR3 is CASSGQVGQPQHF. The CDR3 nucleotides read TGTGCCAGCAGTGGACAGGTTGGACAGCCCCAGCATTTT.

The chain carries TRBV28 and TRBJ1-5; D gene ambiguous. CDR3 length: 12 residues. From germline, CDR1 is MDHEN and CDR2 SYDVKM. The V gene lost 4 bases and the J gene lost 4 bases, with 5 bases spanning the gap. CDR3 residues: CASSSRNQPQHF. The CDR3 nucleotides read TGTGCCAGCAGTTCGCGTAATCAGCCCCAGCATTTT.

This rearrangement joins TRBV7-3 to TRBJ2-5; 10 positions agree with TRBD1. Germline V lookup: CDR1 SGHTA, CDR2 FQGTGA. The CDR3 consists of 15 residues. Trimming at V came to 5 bases and at J to 1 base, leaving 4 bases not matched to a gene. CDR3 coding DNA: TGTGCCAGCAGCCCGGGACAGGGGATCCAAGAGACCCAGTACTTC. It translates to CASSPGQGIQETQYF.

This chain uses TRBV28 with TRBJ2-7, with D possibly being TRBD1 (5 bases). CDR1 MDHEN and CDR2 SYDVKM come from the germline V gene. There are 13 residues in the CDR3. With 7 bases removed from V and 2 bases from J, the gap between germline ends came to 12 bases. The CDR3 spells CASINDSTYEQYF. The CDR3 nucleotides are TGTGCCAGCATCAACGACAGCACCTACGAGCAGTACTTC. The variable domain in full, completed from reference TRBV28 and TRBJ2-7, reads DVKVTQSSRYLVKRTGEKVFLECVQDMDHENMFWYRQDPGLGLRLIYFSYDVKMKEKGDIPEGYSVSREKKERFSLILESASTNQTSMYLCASINDSTYEQYFGPGTRLTVT.

J is TRBJ2-1 and V is TRBV6-6; D possibly corresponds to TRBD1 (6 bases). This CDR3 contains 14 residues. Trimming pared 5 bases from V and 10 bases from J, leaving 18 bases between. Germline-derived CDR1 and CDR2 are MNHNY and SVGAGI (reference sequence). The CDR3 DNA sequence: TGTGCCAGCAGTCACAGGGTAGGCATAGGCGAGCAGTTCTTC. Translating gives CASSHRVGIGEQFF.

The CDR3 loop reads CASSVVVRDNYGYTF. In nucleotides, the CDR3 is TGTGCCAGTTCAGTGGTCGTCAGGGATAACTATGGCTACACCTTC. The rearrangement joins TRBV7-2 to TRBJ1-2; tentative D call: TRBD1 (5 bases). V was cut by 9 bases and J by 1 base, with 18 bases left in between. Germline V gene data show CDR1 as SGHTA and CDR2 as FQGNSA. The length of the CDR3 is 15 residues.

The rearrangement uses TRBV20-1 and TRBJ1-2; D gene uncertain. This CDR3 comprises 11 residues. Trimming removed 5 bases at V and 7 bases at J, with 11 bases between. The germline V gene has CDR1 DFQATT and CDR2 SNEGSKA (reference sequence). CDR3 residues: CSAPWAAGYTF. For the CDR3, the DNA is TGCAGTGCTCCATGGGCAGCTGGCTACACCTTC.

The rearrangement links TRBV18 to TRBJ1-3; D ambiguous. The V gene lost 3 bases and the J gene lost 7 bases, with 19 bases spanning the gap. The CDR3 is 16 amino acids. CDR1 and CDR2 (germline): KGHSH, LQKENI. Here the CDR3 reads CASSPTRFGLGNTIYF. The CDR3 DNA reads TGTGCCAGCTCACCGACAAGATTCGGCTTAGGGAACACCATATATTTT.

The chain has TRBV29-1 and TRBJ2-7; TRBD2 matches at 7 bases. CDR3 length: 12 residues. The germline V gene encodes CDR1 SQVTM and CDR2 ANQGSEA. J gave up 4 bases and V 4 bases, and 4 bases lay outside the gene matches. The CDR3 DNA is TGCAGCGTTGGGGGGGGAGGTTACGAGCAGTACTTC. It yields the protein CSVGGGGYEQYF.

The CDR3 nucleotides are TGTGCCAGCTCACCCCCCGACGGGGCCAACGTCCTGACTTTC. Its protein is CASSPPDGANVLTF. The V and J genes are TRBV18 and TRBJ2-6; D uncertain. Trimming removed 3 bases from V and 4 bases from J, with 7 bases in between. CDR3 length equals 14 residues. Germline CDR1 reads KGHSH; CDR2 reads LQKENI.

The chain couples TRBV6-2 or TRBV6-3 to TRBJ2-6, with TRBD1 matching over 7 bases. The length of the CDR3 is 16 residues. Trimming cost V 2 bases and J 3 bases; bases outside gene matches: 4. Germline CDR1 reads MNHEY; CDR2 reads SVGEGT. The CDR3 loop reads CASSYGTGVGANVLTF. The DNA of the CDR3 is TGTGCCAGCAGTTACGGTACAGGGGTTGGGGCCAACGTCCTGACTTTC.

This chain joins TRBV5-1 and TRBJ1-3; 9 bases map to TRBD1. The junction had 0 bases not matched to a gene; V was cut back by 0 bases and J by 2 bases. Germline V CDR1 and CDR2: SGHRS, YFSETQ. The CDR3 is 15 amino acids. CDR3 in amino acids: CASSLGQGAGNTIYF. CDR3 sequence (DNA): TGCGCCAGCAGCTTGGGACAGGGGGCTGGAAACACCATATATTTT.

This chain joins TRBV7-3 and TRBJ2-3, with D perhaps being TRBD1 or TRBD2 (5 bases each). The germline gives CDR1 SGHTA, CDR2 FQGTGA. V dropped 7 bases and J dropped 4 bases, with 15 bases sitting between them. This CDR3 region has 14 residues. CDR3 in amino acids: CASTSDWGSDTQYF. CDR3 nucleotides: TGTGCCAGCACCTCGGACTGGGGGTCAGATACGCAGTATTTT. The full variable domain, completed using reference TRBV7-3 and TRBJ2-3, is GAGVSQTPSNKVTEKGKYVELRCDPISGHTALYWYRQSLGQGPEFLIYFQGTGAADDSGLPNDRFFAVRPEGSVSTLKIQRTERGDSAVYLCASTSDWGSDTQYFGPGTRLTVL.

This clone was observed once. This sequence joins TRBV13 and TRBJ1-1; the D is unclear. Germline V lookup: CDR1 PRHDT, CDR2 FYEKMQ (reference sequence). V was cut by 7 bases and J by 1 base, with 16 bases left in between. The CDR3 runs to 15 residues. DNA of the CDR3: TGTGCCAGCACCTCTGGTCCAACCTCGAACACTGAAGCTTTCTTT. This translates into CASTSGPTSNTEAFF.

J is TRBJ1-4 and V is TRBV15; 9 bases are shared with TRBD1. The CDR3 is made up of 17 amino acids. Trimming cost V 4 bases and J 6 bases; bases outside gene matches: 12. From germline, CDR1 is LNHNV and CDR2 YYDKDF (reference sequence). The CDR3 coding sequence is TGTGCCACCAGCAAAAACCCCCTTGGGACAGGGTATGAAAAACTGTTTTTT. Its protein product is CATSKNPLGTGYEKLFF.

The chain is built from TRBV19 and TRBJ1-5; 8 bases are shared with TRBD1. Germline CDR1 and CDR2: LNHDA and SQIVND (reference sequence). The ends lost 6 bases at V and 7 bases at J; junction bases unmatched: 11. The CDR3 has 15 residues. CDR3: CASSADREGRQPQHF. Here the CDR3 DNA reads TGTGCCAGTAGCGCGGACAGGGAGGGGAGACAGCCCCAGCATTTT.

The rearrangement uses TRBV18 and TRBJ2-3; D remains ambiguous. Trimming took 3 bases from V and 2 from J, leaving 9 bases between them. The CDR3 is made up of 14 amino acids. The germline gives CDR1 KGHSH, CDR2 LQKENI. The chain's CDR3 is CASSPDANTDTQYF. CDR3 nucleotide sequence: TGTGCCAGCTCACCGGACGCTAACACAGATACGCAGTATTTT.

The chain joins TRBV19 to TRBJ1-3; maybe TRBD1 (6 bases). The CDR3 runs to 18 residues. CDR1 and CDR2 from the germline V gene are LNHDA and SQIVND (reference sequence). The V end was cut by 4 bases, the J end by 0 bases, with 19 bases between. The CDR3: CASSRRSSGDHSGNTIYF. CDR3 DNA sequence: TGTGCCAGTAGTAGACGCAGCTCAGGGGACCACTCTGGAAACACCATATATTTT.

This rearrangement joins TRBV27 to TRBJ2-7; D is possibly TRBD1 (5 bases). The CDR3 loop spans 13 amino acids. Germline CDR1 MNHEY, CDR2 SMNVEV (reference sequence). V lost 3 bases, J lost 5 bases, and 11 bases lay in between. The CDR3 DNA is TGTGCCAGCAGTTTTGGGGCGCGGAACGAGCAGTACTTC. Its protein product is CASSFGARNEQYF.

For this clone: Other DNA sequences in the sample encode the same CDR3. The V and J genes are TRBV2 and TRBJ2-2; D tentatively reads TRBD1 or TRBD2 (6 bases each). There are 15 residues in the CDR3. With 5 bases removed from V and 6 bases from J, the gap between germline ends came to 16 bases. CDR1 SNHLY and CDR2 FYNNEI come from the germline V gene. This chain's CDR3 is CASSIEGGRPGELFF. CDR3 nucleotides: TGTGCCAGCAGTATTGAAGGGGGGCGGCCCGGGGAGCTGTTTTTT.

This clone appeared a few times. Other DNA sequences from this sample encode an identical CDR3 as well. The rearrangement uses TRBV6-5 and TRBJ2-4; unclear D gene. This CDR3 has 13 residues. Germline values: CDR1 MNHEY, CDR2 SVGAGI. Trimming left V 8 bases short and J 0 bases short, with 8 bases between. This chain's CDR3 is CASRAGAKNIQYF. CDR3 DNA: TGTGCCAGCCGGGCCGGAGCCAAAAACATTCAGTACTTC.

This clone was seen more than once but under ten times. CDR3 sequence: CASSLRGEDTDTQYF. CDR3 DNA: TGTGCCAGCAGTTTACGGGGGGAGGACACAGATACGCAGTATTTT. This chain connects TRBV27 to TRBJ2-3, with 7 positions matching TRBD2. Trimming cost V 2 bases and J 2 bases; bases outside gene matches: 4. Germline CDR1 reads MNHEY; CDR2 reads SMNVEV (reference sequence). This CDR3 is built from 15 residues.

On this clone itself: The identical CDR3 is also encoded by other nucleotide sequences in the sample. This sequence joins TRBV28 and TRBJ1-1; D gene unclear. CDR3 length: 12 amino acids. V dropped 3 bases and J dropped 5 bases, with 7 bases sitting between them. The germline CDR1 and CDR2 sequences are MDHEN and SYDVKM. CDR3 amino acids: CASSLRRTEAFF. The CDR3, as DNA: TGTGCCAGCAGTTTGAGGAGGACTGAAGCTTTCTTT.

The chain is built from TRBV3-1 (or the pseudogene TRBV3-2) and TRBJ2-5; tentatively, D is TRBD1 (5 bases). Germline V lookup: CDR1 LGHDT, CDR2 YNNKEL (reference sequence). Trimming took off 7 bases at V and 4 bases at J, with 7 bases between the two ends. The CDR3 sequence is 11 residues long. The CDR3 coding sequence is TGTGCCAGCACCCAGGGAGAGACCCAGTACTTC. The encoded protein is CASTQGETQYF.

This rearrangement joins TRBV7-9 to TRBJ2-5; D is perhaps TRBD2 (5 bases). Per germline, CDR1 SEHNR and CDR2 FQNEAQ (reference sequence). V was cut by 2 bases and J by 2 bases, with 12 bases left in between. This CDR3 contains 15 residues. CDR3 DNA sequence: TGTGCCAGCAGCTTACTCCCGGGCGGGCAAGAGACCCAGTACTTC. Amino acid sequence: CASSLLPGGQETQYF.

The rearrangement joins TRBV7-6 to TRBJ2-5, with 14 bases lining up with TRBD2. The CDR3 length is 18 residues. Germline V lookup: CDR1 SGHVS, CDR2 FNYEAQ. V gave up 5 bases and J gave up 2 bases; unmatched junction bases: 10. In nucleotides, the CDR3 is TGTGCCAGCAGCCAAAAGGGACTAGCGGGAGCACATCAAGAGACCCAGTACTTC. The encoded protein is CASSQKGLAGAHQETQYF. Full variable domain (outside the CDR3, taken from reference TRBV7-6 and TRBJ2-5): GAGVSQSPRYKVTKRGQDVALRCDPISGHVSLYWYRQALGQGPEFLTYFNYEAQQDKSGLPNDRFSAERPEGSISTLTIQRTEQRDSAMYRCASSQKGLAGAHQETQYFGPGTRLLVL.